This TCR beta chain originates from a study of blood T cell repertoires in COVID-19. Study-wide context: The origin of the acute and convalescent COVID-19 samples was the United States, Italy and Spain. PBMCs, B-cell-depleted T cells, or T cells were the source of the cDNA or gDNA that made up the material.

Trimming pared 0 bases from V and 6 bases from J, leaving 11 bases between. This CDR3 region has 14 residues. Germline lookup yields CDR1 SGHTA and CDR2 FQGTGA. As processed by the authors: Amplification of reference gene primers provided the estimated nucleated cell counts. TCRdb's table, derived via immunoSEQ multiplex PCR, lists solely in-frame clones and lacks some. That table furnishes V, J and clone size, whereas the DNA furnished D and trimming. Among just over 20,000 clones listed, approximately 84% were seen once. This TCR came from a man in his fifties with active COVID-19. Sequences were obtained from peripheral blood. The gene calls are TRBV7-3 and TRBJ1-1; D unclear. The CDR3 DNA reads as TGTGCCAGCAGCTTAACTGTCGAACCGGCTGAAGCTTTCTTT. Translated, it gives CASSLTVEPAEAFF.